These T cell receptor beta chains were read from a single sample in a study of Ad26.COV2.S vaccination and SARS-CoV-2 variants. TCRdb keeps only in-frame clones here, not all; method: immunoSEQ multiplex PCR. The sample includes roughly 300,000 clones, about 87% of them seen just once. Sample: peripheral blood, taken in a trial of Ad26.COV2.S vaccine versus placebo. All receptors derive from a person between 18 and 65 years old who received the Ad26.COV2.S COVID-19 vaccine or a placebo. CDR3s include the opening cysteine and the closing phenylalanine or tryptophan. Each record gives: D gene, V gene, J gene, clone size, CDR3 DNA, CDR3 protein. A D gene is named only where the DNA matches it firmly. Not all rows give a size; the values are once, few, many and, for expanded clones, a class.

>-|TRBV5-1|TRBJ1-4|-
TGCGCCAGCAGCGATCGGGGTGAAAAACTGTTTTTT
CASSDRGEKLFF
>-|TRBV12-3/TRBV12-4|TRBJ2-5|-
TGTGCCAGCAGTCTCCAGGGGACCCAGTACTTC
CASSLQGTQYF
>-|TRBV9|TRBJ2-5|-
TGTGCCAGCAGCGTAAGCGTGTACCAAGAGACCCAGTACTTC
CASSVSVYQETQYF
>-|TRBV5-5|TRBJ1-4|-
TGTGCCAGCAGCCAATCCGAGGGGCCCTGGGAAAAACTGTTTTTT
CASSQSEGPWEKLFF
>-|TRBV3-1/TRBV3-2|TRBJ2-7|-
TGTGCCAGCAGCCAAGGCCGGATTGTGGACGAGCAGTACTTC
CASSQGRIVDEQYF
>-|TRBV28|TRBJ2-7|once
TGTGCCAGCAGCACCCTAGAGGACTACGAGCAGTACTTC
CASSTLEDYEQYF
>-|TRBV11-3|TRBJ2-3|-
TGTGCCAGCAGCCCCGGGCGGGCCTCTGTGGATACGCAGTATTTT
CASSPGRASVDTQYF
>-|TRBV24-1|TRBJ2-3|-
TGTGCCACCAGTGATTCAGGCCTAAGGGATACGCAGTATTTT
CATSDSGLRDTQYF
>TRBD1|TRBV3-1/TRBV3-2|TRBJ2-3|-
TGTGCCAGCAGCCCGGGGCAGGGGGAGGATACGCAGTATTTT
CASSPGQGEDTQYF
>-|TRBV2|TRBJ1-1|-
TGTGCCAGCAGTGAAGCGCTAGGGAACACTGAAGCTTTCTTT
CASSEALGNTEAFF
>TRBD2|TRBV11-1|TRBJ2-1|-
TGTGCCAGCAGCTTAATTGGCGGGAGGGCCGGAGAGCAGTTCTTC
CASSLIGGRAGEQFF
>-|TRBV6-5|TRBJ1-4|-
TGTGCCAGCAGTTACTACGCAGGAGCAACTAATGAAAAACTGTTTTTT
CASSYYAGATNEKLFF
>-|TRBV11-1|TRBJ1-1|-
TGTGCCAGCACCTCCGGGCCATTGGAGACTGAAGCTTTCTTT
CASTSGPLETEAFF
>-|TRBV11-1|TRBJ2-6|-
TGTGCCAGCAGCTTCTATTTGTCTGGGGCCAACGTCCTGACTTTC
CASSFYLSGANVLTF
>TRBD1|TRBV25-1|TRBJ1-2|-
TGTGCCAGCAGTGAAGGTACAGGGGCGTGGAGCTACACCTTC
CASSEGTGAWSYTF
>-|TRBV4-1|TRBJ2-6|-
TGCGCCAGCAGCCAACACATTTCTGGGGCCAACGTCCTGACTTTC
CASSQHISGANVLTF
>TRBD1|TRBV18|TRBJ1-6|-
TGTGCCAGCTCACCAGACTTACAGGGGGCGAATTCACCCCTCCACTTT
CASSPDLQGANSPLHF
>-|TRBV5-6|TRBJ2-1|-
TGTGCCAGCAGCTTTGGGTGGACCTCCTACAATGAGCAGTTCTTC
CASSFGWTSYNEQFF
>-|TRBV7-3|TRBJ2-3|once
TGTGCCAGCAGCTTCCAGAATTCGGATACGCAGTATTTT
CASSFQNSDTQYF
>-|TRBV27|TRBJ2-1|once
TGTGCCAGCTCTACCCGAGATGAGCAGTTCTTC
CASSTRDEQFF
>-|TRBV30|TRBJ1-1|-
TGTGCCTGGAGTGTACGGGATGAAGCTTTCTTT
CAWSVRDEAFF
>-|TRBV6-5|TRBJ1-2|-
TGTGCCAGCAGTCCCCGGGGGGGGGCCAACTATGGCTACACCTTC
CASSPRGGANYGYTF
>TRBD1|TRBV5-1|TRBJ1-6|-
TGCGCCAGCAGCTTACGGACAGGGAAAAATTCACCCCTCCACTTT
CASSLRTGKNSPLHF
>TRBD1|TRBV7-3|TRBJ2-5|-
TGTGCCAGCAGCTTAGCAGCGCAGGGGGTGAATTGGGAGACCCAGTACTTC
CASSLAAQGVNWETQYF
>-|TRBV7-2|TRBJ1-2|few
TGTGCCAGCAGCATCCTGTGGGGCTACACCTTC
CASSILWGYTF
>TRBD2|TRBV30|TRBJ2-7|-
TGTGCCTGGAGCCCCGGACTAGCCCGCCAGTACTTC
CAWSPGLARQYF
>-|TRBV19|TRBJ1-1|-
TGTGCCAGTAGTACAACTCGGGCGACCACTGAAGCTTTCTTT
CASSTTRATTEAFF
>-|TRBV27|TRBJ1-5|few
TGTGCCAGCACTCGGAGGCCGGGTCCACCTCCGCTCTATAGCAATCAGCCCCAGCATTTT
CASTRRPGPPPLYSNQPQHF
>-|TRBV21-1|TRBJ2-3|-
TGTGCCAGAGCTAACGACTCTTGCACAGATACGCAGTATTTT
CARANDSCTDTQYF
>-|TRBV4-2|TRBJ2-7|few
TGTGCCAGCACCCCCACAGGTCGGACTACCTACGAGCAGTACTTC
CASTPTGRTTYEQYF
>TRBD1|TRBV4-2|TRBJ1-2|-
TGTGCCAGCAGCCCCGCGGACAGGGGATCGTATGGCTACACCTTC
CASSPADRGSYGYTF
>-|TRBV6-6|TRBJ2-1|-
TGTGCCAGCAGTCACGTCGGGGATGCCTACAATGAGCAGTTCTTC
CASSHVGDAYNEQFF
>-|TRBV27|TRBJ2-1|-
TGTGCCAGCAGTATTCAGGGCTACAATGAGCAGTTCTTC
CASSIQGYNEQFF
>-|TRBV6-5|TRBJ1-6|-
TGTGCCAGCAGTCAAACAGGGCTTGGATCACCCCTCCACTTT
CASSQTGLGSPLHF
>TRBD2|TRBV7-2|TRBJ2-1|-
TGTGCCAGCAGCTTCTGGGAGGGCCTCTACAATGAGCAGTTCTTC
CASSFWEGLYNEQFF
>-|TRBV7-2|TRBJ2-7|-
TGTGCCAGCAGCTTAGGGCAGGGGCTCAGATACGAGCAGTACTTC
CASSLGQGLRYEQYF
>TRBD1|TRBV4-1|TRBJ1-2|few
TGCGCCAGCAGCCAAGTAGGGACAGGGGGGTATGGCTACACCTTC
CASSQVGTGGYGYTF
>TRBD1|TRBV28|TRBJ2-7|-
TGTGCCAGCAGTACTCCTCAACAGGGGGCCTACGAGCAGTACTTC
CASSTPQQGAYEQYF
>-|TRBV9|TRBJ1-1|once
TGTGCCAGCAGCGTAGCCGGGACATTTGAAGCTTTCTTT
CASSVAGTFEAFF
>-|TRBV7-9|TRBJ1-5|-
TGTGCCAGCAGCTTAGAATACCAGCCCCAGCATTTT
CASSLEYQPQHF